This T cell receptor (beta chain) was found in a study of tumor-infiltrating lymphocytes in primary liver carcinoma. About the study: Ranging in age from 30 to 69 years, the patients were men and women. Roughly 3.5 to 8 million productive TCRbeta reads came from each sample, comparable across tissue types.

As to this clonotype: Its antigen remains unknown. Likely a read error: the CDR3 ends without its conserved phenylalanine or tryptophan.

Co-extraction of RNA and DNA was performed on 20-30 mg of unsorted bulk tissue. None of the patients had received treatment, and all had chronic HBV infection. Losses at the gene ends were 5 bases for V and 2 bases for J; bases not matched to a gene: 4. The CDR3 has 14 amino acids. Study-wide results and caveats: Tumors had a significantly higher top-250-clone fraction than blood (p = 0.039).

A constant-region primer served to make TCR beta cDNA from approximately 490 ng total RNA. Libraries covering TCR beta were generated through three nested multiplex PCR rounds (using a slightly modified ARM-PCR). The opening two PCR rounds, around 11 cycles each, paired TRBV1-TRBV30 forward primers with a C-beta reverse primer. In TCRdb, the multiplex PCR reads were re-called with MiXCR into one record per CDR3 protein. The sample lists 90,000 to 150,000 distinct CDR3 sequences, approximately 68% seen once, with 8.1% in the top ten. This TCR was recovered from a woman aged 55 to 70 with primary liver carcinoma and hepatitis B virus infection. Sample: tumor-adjacent normal liver tissue. V usage is TRBV12-3 or TRBV12-4 and J usage is TRBJ1-1, with TRBD1 identical over 8 bases. In nucleotides, the CDR3 is TGTGCCAGCAGTCCCGGACAGGGAAACACTGAAGCTTTCTCT. This sequence encodes CASSPGQGNTEAFS.